This T cell receptor (beta chain) came from a study of blood T cell repertoires in COVID-19. Study in general: Samples taken during acute and convalescent COVID-19 were collected in the United States, Italy and Spain. In each case, the material was cDNA or gDNA derived from T cells, B-cell-depleted T cells, or PBMCs.

Germline V gene data show CDR1 as MDHEN and CDR2 as SYDVKM. The ends lost 6 bases at V and 5 bases at J; junction bases unmatched: 8. CDR3 length: 14 residues. Produced via immunoSEQ multiplex PCR; TCRdb's table is partial and in-frame only. The table lists about 200,000 clones, roughly 80% of them singletons. This clone occurred once. This TCR was sampled from a man aged 55 to 69 with COVID-19, enrolled during active disease. The rearrangement joins TRBV28 to TRBJ1-1, with TRBD1 matching 8 bases. Source material: peripheral blood. DNA of the CDR3: TGTGCCAGCAGCCATGGACAGGGATGGACTGAAGCTTTCTTT. This sequence encodes CASSHGQGWTEAFF.